The T cell receptor (beta chain) described here comes from a study of regulatory T cells in long-lasting Graves disease. CDR3 regions were amplified by Arm-PCR using iRepertoire HTBI primers to build TCR beta libraries. TCRdb recomputed calls from the multiplex PCR reads with MiXCR, one row per CDR3 protein. Of under 300,000 distinct CDR3 sequences listed, about a sixth are singletons. This clonotype has a count of ten or more. Time point in this sample: newly diagnosed GD, antithyroid drugs for less than 3 months. TCR sequences were obtained from RNA taken from PBMCs. Germline V gives CDR1 MNHNS, CDR2 SASEGT. CDR3 size: 14 residues. V lost 8 bases to trimming and J lost 5 bases; unmatched junction nucleotides: 10.

This sequence joins TRBV6-1 and TRBJ2-3; TRBD2 aligns across 7 bases. The TCR comes from a female donor with Graves disease. Specimen: peripheral blood mononuclear cells (PBMCs), collected at new diagnosis, from a patient treated with antithyroid drugs. DNA for the CDR3: TGTGCCAGCTCGGCGGCGGGAGTAAGAGATACGCAGTATTTT. Encoded protein: CASSAAGVRDTQYF.